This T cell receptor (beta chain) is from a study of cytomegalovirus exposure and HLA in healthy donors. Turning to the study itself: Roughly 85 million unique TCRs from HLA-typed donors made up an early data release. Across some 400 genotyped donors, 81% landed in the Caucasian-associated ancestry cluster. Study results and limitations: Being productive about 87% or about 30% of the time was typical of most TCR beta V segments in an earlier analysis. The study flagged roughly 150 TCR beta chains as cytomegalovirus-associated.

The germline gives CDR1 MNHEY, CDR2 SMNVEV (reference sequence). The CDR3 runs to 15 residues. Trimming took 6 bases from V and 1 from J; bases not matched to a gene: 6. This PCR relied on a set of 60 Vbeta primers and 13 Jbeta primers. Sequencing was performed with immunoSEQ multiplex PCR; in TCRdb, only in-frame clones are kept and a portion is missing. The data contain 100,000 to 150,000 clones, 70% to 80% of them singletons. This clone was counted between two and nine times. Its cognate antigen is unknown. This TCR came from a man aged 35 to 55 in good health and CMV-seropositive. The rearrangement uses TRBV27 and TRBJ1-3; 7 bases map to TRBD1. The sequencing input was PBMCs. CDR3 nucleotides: TGTGCCAGCAGGGACGTACAGGGGTCTGGAAACACCATATATTTT. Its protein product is CASRDVQGSGNTIYF.